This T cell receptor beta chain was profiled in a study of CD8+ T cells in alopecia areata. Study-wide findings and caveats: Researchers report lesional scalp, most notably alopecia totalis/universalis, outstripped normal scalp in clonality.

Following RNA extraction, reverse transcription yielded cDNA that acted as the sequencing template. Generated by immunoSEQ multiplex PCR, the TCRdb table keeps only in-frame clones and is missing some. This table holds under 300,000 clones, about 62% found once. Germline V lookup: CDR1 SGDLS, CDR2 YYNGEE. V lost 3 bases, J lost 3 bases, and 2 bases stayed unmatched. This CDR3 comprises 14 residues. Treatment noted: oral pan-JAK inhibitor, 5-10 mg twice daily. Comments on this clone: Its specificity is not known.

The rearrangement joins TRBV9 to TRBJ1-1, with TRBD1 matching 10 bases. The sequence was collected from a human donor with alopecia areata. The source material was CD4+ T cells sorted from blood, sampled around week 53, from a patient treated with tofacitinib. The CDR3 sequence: CASSAGTGDTEAFF. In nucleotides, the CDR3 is TGTGCCAGCAGCGCGGGGACAGGGGACACTGAAGCTTTCTTT.